This entry describes one T cell receptor beta chain. Measured with immunoSEQ multiplex PCR; TCRdb has only the in-frame clones, and not every one. Of roughly 110,000 clones listed, approximately 88% are singletons. This sample was included in a study of blood T cell repertoires in COVID-19. The clonotype comes from a middle-aged woman with acute or convalescent COVID-19. What was sequenced was peripheral blood.

The CDR3 coding sequence is TGTGCCAGCAGCGTAGCTAGCTGGGCTGGTGAAAAACTGTTTTTT. Translation gives CASSVASWAGEKLFF. The V call is TRBV9, the J call TRBJ1-4, with D uncertain. CDR3 length: 15 amino acids. In germline, CDR1 is SGDLS, CDR2 YYNGEE. With 0 bases removed from V and 7 bases from J, the gap between germline ends came to 13 bases.